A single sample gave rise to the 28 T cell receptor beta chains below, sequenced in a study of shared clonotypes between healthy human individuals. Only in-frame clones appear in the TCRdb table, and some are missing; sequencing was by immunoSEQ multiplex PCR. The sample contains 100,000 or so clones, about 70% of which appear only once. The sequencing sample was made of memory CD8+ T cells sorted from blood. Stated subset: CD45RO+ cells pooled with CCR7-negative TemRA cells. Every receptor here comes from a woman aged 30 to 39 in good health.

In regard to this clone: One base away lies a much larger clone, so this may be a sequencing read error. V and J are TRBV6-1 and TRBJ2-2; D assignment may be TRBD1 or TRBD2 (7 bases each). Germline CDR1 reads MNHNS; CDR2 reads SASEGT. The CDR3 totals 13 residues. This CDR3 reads CVSRGRDTGELFF. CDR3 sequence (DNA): TGTGTCAGCAGGGGGAGGGACACCGGGGAGCTGTTTTTT.

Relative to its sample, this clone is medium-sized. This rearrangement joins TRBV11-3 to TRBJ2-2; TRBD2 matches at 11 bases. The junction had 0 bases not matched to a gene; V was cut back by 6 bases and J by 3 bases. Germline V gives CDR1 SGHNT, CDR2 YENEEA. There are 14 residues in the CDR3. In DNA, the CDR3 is TGTGCCAGCAGGACTAGCGGGGACACCGGGGAGCTGTTTTTT. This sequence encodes CASRTSGDTGELFF.

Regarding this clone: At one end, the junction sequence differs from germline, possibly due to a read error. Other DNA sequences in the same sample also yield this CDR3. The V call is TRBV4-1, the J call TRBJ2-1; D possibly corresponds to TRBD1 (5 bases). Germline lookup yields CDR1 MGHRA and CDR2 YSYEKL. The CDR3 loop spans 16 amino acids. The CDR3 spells CASSQEVSGSYNEQFF. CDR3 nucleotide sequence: TGTGCCAGCAGCCAAGAAGTATCAGGGTCCTACAATGAGCAGTTCTTC.

This CDR3 is CASSGGTGNNEQFF. The CDR3 nucleotides are TGTGCCAGCAGTGGCGGGACAGGGAACAATGAGCAGTTCTTC. The chain is built from TRBV25-1 and TRBJ2-1; 9 positions agree with TRBD1. Trimming cost V 4 bases and J 5 bases; bases outside gene matches: 3. The CDR3 contains 14 residues. Germline V gene lookup returns CDR1 MGHDK and CDR2 SYGVNS.

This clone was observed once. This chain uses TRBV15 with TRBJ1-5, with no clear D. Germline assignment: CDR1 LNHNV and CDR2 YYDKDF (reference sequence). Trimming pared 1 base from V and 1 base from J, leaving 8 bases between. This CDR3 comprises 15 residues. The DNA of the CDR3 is TGTGCCACCAGCAGAGGCCCAGAAAGCAATCAGCCCCAGCATTTT. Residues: CATSRGPESNQPQHF.

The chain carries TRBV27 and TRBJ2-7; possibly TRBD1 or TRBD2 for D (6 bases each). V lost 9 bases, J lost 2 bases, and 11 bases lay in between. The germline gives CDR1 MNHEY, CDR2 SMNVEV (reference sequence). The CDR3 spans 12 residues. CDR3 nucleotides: TGTGCCAGTGGGGGCGGGACCTACGAGCAGTACTTC. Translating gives CASGGGTYEQYF.

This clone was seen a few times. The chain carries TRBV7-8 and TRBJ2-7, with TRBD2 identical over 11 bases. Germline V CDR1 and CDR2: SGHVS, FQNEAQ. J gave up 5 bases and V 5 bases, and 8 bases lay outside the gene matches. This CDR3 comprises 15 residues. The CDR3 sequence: CASSHVSGREDEQYF. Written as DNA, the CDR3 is TGTGCCAGCAGCCATGTTAGCGGGAGGGAGGACGAGCAGTACTTC.

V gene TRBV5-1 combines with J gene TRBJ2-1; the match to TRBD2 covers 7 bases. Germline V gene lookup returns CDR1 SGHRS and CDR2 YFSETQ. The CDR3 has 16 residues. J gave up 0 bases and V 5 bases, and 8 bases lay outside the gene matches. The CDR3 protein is CASRRDYSPSYNEQFF. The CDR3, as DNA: TGCGCCAGCAGGCGGGACTATTCGCCCTCCTACAATGAGCAGTTCTTC. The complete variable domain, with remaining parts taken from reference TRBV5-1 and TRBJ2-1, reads KAGVTQTPRYLIKTRGQQVTLSCSPISGHRSVSWYQQTPGQGLQFLFEYFSETQRNKGNFPGRFSGRQFSNSRSEMNVSTLELGDSALYLCASRRDYSPSYNEQFFGPGTRLTVL.

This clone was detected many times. The CDR3 here is CASSETDRAEAFF. The CDR3 DNA sequence: TGTGCCAGCAGTGAAACAGACCGGGCGGAAGCTTTCTTT. The V and J genes are TRBV6-1 and TRBJ1-1; unclear D gene. CDR3 length equals 13 residues. Looked up from germline, CDR1 is MNHNS and CDR2 is SASEGT. V was clipped by 2 bases and J by 8 bases, with 12 bases between them.

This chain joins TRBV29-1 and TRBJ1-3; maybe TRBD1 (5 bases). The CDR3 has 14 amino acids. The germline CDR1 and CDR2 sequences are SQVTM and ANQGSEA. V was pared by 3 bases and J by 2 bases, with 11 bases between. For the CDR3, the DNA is TGCAGCGTTGATCCGGGGCAGGCTGGAAACACCATATATTTT. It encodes CSVDPGQAGNTIYF.

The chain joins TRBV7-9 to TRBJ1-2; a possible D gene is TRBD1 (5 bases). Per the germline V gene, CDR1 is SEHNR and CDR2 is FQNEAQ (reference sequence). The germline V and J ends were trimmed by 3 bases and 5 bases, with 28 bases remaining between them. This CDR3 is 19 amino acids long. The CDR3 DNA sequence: TGTGCCAGCAGCTTGGGAGCAGACCAGGGTTATCCTGCATGGTATGGCTACACCTTC. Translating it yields CASSLGADQGYPAWYGYTF.

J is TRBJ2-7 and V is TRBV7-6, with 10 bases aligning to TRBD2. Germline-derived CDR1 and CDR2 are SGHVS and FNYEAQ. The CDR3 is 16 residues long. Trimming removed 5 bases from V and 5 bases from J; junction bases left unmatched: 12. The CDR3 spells CASSQEGAGGPNEQYF. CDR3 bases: TGTGCCAGCAGCCAAGAAGGAGCGGGAGGGCCGAACGAGCAGTACTTC.

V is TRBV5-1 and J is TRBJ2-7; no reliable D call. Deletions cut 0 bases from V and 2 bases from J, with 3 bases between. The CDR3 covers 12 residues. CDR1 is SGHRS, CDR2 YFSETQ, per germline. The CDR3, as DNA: TGCGCCAGCAGCTTGGGGGCCTACGAGCAGTACTTC. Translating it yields CASSLGAYEQYF.

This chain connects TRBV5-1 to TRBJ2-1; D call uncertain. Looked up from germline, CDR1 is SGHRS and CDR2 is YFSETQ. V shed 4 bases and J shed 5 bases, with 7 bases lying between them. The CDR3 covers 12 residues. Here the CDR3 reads CASSAFNNEQFF. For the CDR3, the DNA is TGCGCCAGCAGCGCGTTCAACAATGAGCAGTTCTTC.

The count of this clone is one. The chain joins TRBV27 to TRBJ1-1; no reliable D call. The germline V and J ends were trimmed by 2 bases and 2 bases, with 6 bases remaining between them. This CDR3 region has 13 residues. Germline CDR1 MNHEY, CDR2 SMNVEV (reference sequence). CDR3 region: CASSLHGNTEAFF. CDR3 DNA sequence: TGTGCCAGCAGTTTACACGGAAACACTGAAGCTTTCTTT.

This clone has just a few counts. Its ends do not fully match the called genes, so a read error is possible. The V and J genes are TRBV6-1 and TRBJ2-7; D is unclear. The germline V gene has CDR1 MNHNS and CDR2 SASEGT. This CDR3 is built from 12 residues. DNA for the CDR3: TGTGCCAGCGGTGAAGAGCCGTACGAGCAGTACTTC. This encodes CASGEEPYEQYF.

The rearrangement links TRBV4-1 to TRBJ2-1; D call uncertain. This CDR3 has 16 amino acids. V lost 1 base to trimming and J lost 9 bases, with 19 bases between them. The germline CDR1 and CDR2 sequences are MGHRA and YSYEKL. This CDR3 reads CASSQAQFRVFGEQFF. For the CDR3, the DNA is TGCGCCAGCAGCCAAGCCCAGTTCCGGGTGTTCGGTGAGCAGTTCTTC.

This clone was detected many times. Here the CDR3 DNA reads TGTGCCAGCAGCTCTCTTGGACAGGACTCTGGAAACACCATATATTTT. Amino acid sequence: CASSSLGQDSGNTIYF. The chain is built from TRBV7-6 and TRBJ1-3; 7 bases map to TRBD1. The CDR3 contains 16 residues. Germline CDR1 reads SGHVS; CDR2 reads FNYEAQ. J was trimmed by 0 bases and V by 4 bases; bases with no gene match: 6.

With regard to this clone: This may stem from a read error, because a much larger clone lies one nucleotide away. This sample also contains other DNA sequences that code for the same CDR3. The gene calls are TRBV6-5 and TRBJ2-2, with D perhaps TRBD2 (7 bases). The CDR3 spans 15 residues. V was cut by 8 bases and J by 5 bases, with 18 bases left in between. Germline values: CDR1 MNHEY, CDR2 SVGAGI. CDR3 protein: CASGKIRGGTGELFF. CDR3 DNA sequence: TGTGCCAGCGGTAAGATTAGGGGGGGGACCGGGGAGCTGTTTTTT.

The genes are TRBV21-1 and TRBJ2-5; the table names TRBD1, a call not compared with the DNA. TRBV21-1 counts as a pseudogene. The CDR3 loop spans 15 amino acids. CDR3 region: CASSKLRQGRETQYF. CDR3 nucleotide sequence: TGTGCCAGCAGCAAGTTAAGACAGGGCAGGGAGACCCAGTACTTC.

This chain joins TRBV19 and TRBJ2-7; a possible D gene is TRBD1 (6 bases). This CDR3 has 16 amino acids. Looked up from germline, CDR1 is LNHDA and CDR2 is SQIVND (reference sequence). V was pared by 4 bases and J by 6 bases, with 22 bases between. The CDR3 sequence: CASSKPQGYPTFEQYF. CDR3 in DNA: TGTGCCAGTAGTAAACCACAGGGATATCCTACCTTCGAGCAGTACTTC.

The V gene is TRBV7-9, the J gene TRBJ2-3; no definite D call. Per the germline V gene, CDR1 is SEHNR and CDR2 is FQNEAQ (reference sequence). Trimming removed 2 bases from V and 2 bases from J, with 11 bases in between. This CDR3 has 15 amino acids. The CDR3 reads CASSLRVDPTDTQYF. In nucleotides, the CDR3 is TGTGCCAGCAGCTTAAGAGTGGATCCCACAGATACGCAGTATTTT.

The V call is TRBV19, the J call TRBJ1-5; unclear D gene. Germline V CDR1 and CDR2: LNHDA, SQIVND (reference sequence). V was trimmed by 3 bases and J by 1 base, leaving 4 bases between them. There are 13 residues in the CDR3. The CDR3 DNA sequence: TGTGCCAGTAGTATGGGGAGCAATCAGCCCCAGCATTTT. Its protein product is CASSMGSNQPQHF.

The CDR3: CATSREWGSGRDEQYF. The CDR3 DNA follows: TGTGCCACCAGCAGAGAGTGGGGTAGCGGGAGGGACGAGCAGTACTTC. This chain uses TRBV15 with TRBJ2-7; TRBD2 matches 11 bases. Germline V CDR1 and CDR2: LNHNV, YYDKDF (reference sequence). V lost 0 bases, J lost 5 bases, and 6 bases stayed unmatched. This CDR3 region has 16 residues.

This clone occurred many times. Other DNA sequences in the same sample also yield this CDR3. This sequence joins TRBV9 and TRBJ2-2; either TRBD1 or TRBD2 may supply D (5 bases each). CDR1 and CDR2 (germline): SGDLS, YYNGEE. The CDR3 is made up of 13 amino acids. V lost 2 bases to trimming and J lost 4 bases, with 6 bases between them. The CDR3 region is CASSVGGTGELFF. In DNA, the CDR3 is TGTGCCAGCAGCGTTGGGGGCACCGGGGAGCTGTTTTTT.

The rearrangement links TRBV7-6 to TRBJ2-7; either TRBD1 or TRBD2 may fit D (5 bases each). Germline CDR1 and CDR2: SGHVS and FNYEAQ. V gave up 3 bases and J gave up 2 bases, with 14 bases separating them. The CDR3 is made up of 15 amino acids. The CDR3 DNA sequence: TGTGCCAGCAGCTTTGGGCCCAGGGACGCCTACGAGCAGTACTTC. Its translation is CASSFGPRDAYEQYF.

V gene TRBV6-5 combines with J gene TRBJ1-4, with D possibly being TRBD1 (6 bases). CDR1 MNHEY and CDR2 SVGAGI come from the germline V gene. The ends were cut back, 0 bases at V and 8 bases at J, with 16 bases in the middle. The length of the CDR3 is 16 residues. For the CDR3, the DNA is TGTGCCAGCAGTTACTCCGCGGGCAGGGGTGGGGAAAAACTGTTTTTT. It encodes CASSYSAGRGGEKLFF.

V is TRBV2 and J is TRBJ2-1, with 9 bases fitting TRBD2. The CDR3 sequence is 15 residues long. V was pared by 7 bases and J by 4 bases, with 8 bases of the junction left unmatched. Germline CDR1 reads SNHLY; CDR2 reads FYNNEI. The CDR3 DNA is TGTGCCAGCAATCGAGCGGGAGGCCAATACAATGAGCAGTTCTTC. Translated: CASNRAGGQYNEQFF.